Following are 16 T cell receptor beta chains from one sample sequenced in a study of blood T cells in healthy people across ages. A sample-barcoded 5' primer and a J-beta primer mix were used in a second PCR of about 7 to 11 cycles. TCRdb passed the 5' RACE reads through MiXCR, listing each CDR3 protein once. This sample has 980,000 or so distinct CDR3 sequences, with roughly 52% found just once. The sample consisted of blood. The receptors come from a man aged 25-45 years in good health.

This clonotype was seen a few times. The chain employs TRBV5-1 and TRBJ1-4, with a tentative D call TRBD1 (6 bases). V lost 4 bases, J lost 0 bases, and 7 bases lay in between. The CDR3 is 14 amino acids. Germline V gene data show CDR1 as SGHRS and CDR2 as YFSETQ. CDR3 nucleotide sequence: TGCGCCAGCAGCGGACAGACAACTAATGAAAAACTGTTTTTT. Residues: CASSGQTTNEKLFF.

DNA for the CDR3: TGTGCCAGCAGAGCCCCAGAAAACTATGGCTACACCTTC. Amino acid sequence: CASRAPENYGYTF. V is TRBV6-6 and J is TRBJ1-2; D is unresolved. CDR1 is MNHNY, CDR2 SVGAGI, per germline (reference sequence). Trimming left V 6 bases short and J 2 bases short, with 10 bases between. The CDR3 runs to 13 residues.

The chain couples TRBV4-3 to TRBJ1-1, with 8 bases that match TRBD1. Germline V lookup: CDR1 LGHNA, CDR2 YSLEER. Unmatched junction bases numbered 5, after V lost 4 bases and J lost 1 base. The CDR3 spans 15 residues. Here the CDR3 DNA reads TGCGCCAGCAGCCGAGGAACAGGGGGGAACACTGAAGCTTTCTTT. Amino acid sequence: CASSRGTGGNTEAFF.

This clonotype was observed a few times. CDR3 nucleotide sequence: TGTGCCAGCAGTTGGGGACGCTACTCCTACGAGCAGTACTTC. This encodes CASSWGRYSYEQYF. J is TRBJ2-7 and V is TRBV6-2 or TRBV6-3; D tentatively fits TRBD1 or TRBD2 (5 bases each). V was pared by 4 bases and J by 0 bases, with 10 bases between. The CDR3 runs 14 residues. The germline CDR1 and CDR2 sequences are MNHEY and SVGEGT.

The gene calls are TRBV6-5 and TRBJ2-3, with TRBD1 matching 8 bases. Per germline, CDR1 MNHEY and CDR2 SVGAGI. J gave up 4 bases and V 2 bases, and 5 bases lay outside the gene matches. The CDR3 length is 15 residues. CDR3 residues: CASSYGGQGPDTQYF. CDR3 DNA: TGTGCCAGCAGTTACGGTGGACAGGGTCCAGATACGCAGTATTTT.

This rearrangement joins TRBV3-1 to TRBJ2-2; D is possibly TRBD1 or TRBD2 (6 bases each). V gave up 4 bases and J gave up 4 bases, with 16 bases separating them. The CDR3 length is 16 residues. CDR1 is LGHDT and CDR2 is YNNKEL in the germline V gene (reference sequence). The CDR3 DNA reads TGTGCCAGCAGCCCCCTACCGGGGGCGATCACCGGGGAGCTGTTTTTT. Its protein product is CASSPLPGAITGELFF.

This chain connects TRBV3-1 to TRBJ2-1; no reliable D call. The CDR3 contains 13 residues. The germline V gene has CDR1 LGHDT and CDR2 YNNKEL (reference sequence). V lost 4 bases, J lost 2 bases, and 6 bases lay in between. CDR3 sequence reads: CASSPQTYNEQFF. Written as DNA, the CDR3 is TGTGCCAGCAGCCCCCAGACCTACAATGAGCAGTTCTTC.

This clonotype was detected only a few times. The chain couples TRBV9 to TRBJ2-3; D perhaps matches TRBD2 (7 bases). CDR3 size: 16 residues. Germline values: CDR1 SGDLS, CDR2 YYNGEE. V was pared by 5 bases and J by 1 base, with 17 bases between. The CDR3 loop reads CASSDRGGAGTDTQYF. In DNA form, the CDR3 reads TGTGCCAGCAGTGATAGGGGGGGCGCCGGCACAGATACGCAGTATTTT.

The rearrangement links TRBV7-9 to TRBJ2-1; D uncertain. From germline, CDR1 is SEHNR and CDR2 FQNEAQ (reference sequence). There are 15 residues in the CDR3. Trimming cost V 5 bases and J 6 bases, with 17 bases left between them. DNA of the CDR3: TGTGCCAGCAGCGCGACGCATGTCATGGGCAATGAGCAGTTCTTC. Its translation: CASSATHVMGNEQFF.

The rearrangement links TRBV12-3 or TRBV12-4 to TRBJ2-6, with D possibly being TRBD2 (6 bases). V lost 7 bases to trimming and J lost 4 bases, with 11 bases between them. This CDR3 contains 14 residues. CDR3 loop: CASKGTSGANVLTF. Written as DNA, the CDR3 is TGTGCCAGCAAAGGGACTTCCGGGGCCAACGTCCTGACTTTC.

This clonotype came up a few times. This chain links TRBV7-3 with TRBJ2-5; TRBD2 is a possible D gene (6 bases). The CDR3 contains 14 residues. From germline, CDR1 is SGHTA and CDR2 FQGTGA. The V and J ends lost 3 bases and 2 bases respectively, with 10 bases between them. The CDR3 coding sequence is TGTGCCAGCAGCTTCCCGGGACTGCAAGAGACCCAGTACTTC. This translates into CASSFPGLQETQYF.

This chain uses TRBV7-2 with TRBJ2-3, with 12 bases identical to TRBD2. The CDR3 is 13 residues long. Looked up from germline, CDR1 is SGHTA and CDR2 is FQGNSA. DNA for the CDR3: TGTGGAGCTACTAGCGGGGGGACAGATACGCAGTATTTT. Protein sequence: CGATSGGTDTQYF.

The chain carries TRBV4-1 and TRBJ2-1; 8 positions agree with TRBD2. The better agreement between TRBJ2-7 and the DNA end casts doubt on the J call. This CDR3 is 18 amino acids long. Germline CDR1 and CDR2: MGHRA and YSYEKL. This CDR3 reads CASSQDPGGVGSYNEQYF. The CDR3 DNA is TGCGCCAGCAGCCAAGATCCGGGGGGGGTAGGCTCCTACAATGAGCAGTACTTC.

This clonotype was observed a handful of times. This chain connects TRBV6-6 to TRBJ2-5, with 8 positions matching TRBD2. The tail of the sequence fits TRBJ2-7 better, so the J call may be wrong. Germline V gene data show CDR1 as MNHNY and CDR2 as SVGAGI (reference sequence). The CDR3 is 14 amino acids. The DNA for the CDR3 is TGTGCCAGCAGTCCTAGCGGGTCCGCCTACGAGCAGTACTTC. It translates to CASSPSGSAYEQYF.

This clonotype came up a few times. The chain carries TRBV4-3 and TRBJ1-2, with TRBD1 as a possible D gene (5 bases). V lost 1 base and J lost 3, with 15 bases in between. The CDR3 contains 16 residues. In germline, CDR1 is LGHNA, CDR2 YSLEER. The CDR3 sequence is CASSQGRDSQYYGYTF. The CDR3 DNA sequence: TGCGCCAGCAGCCAAGGTCGCGACAGCCAATACTATGGCTACACCTTC.

The chain recombines TRBV5-1 with TRBJ2-1; 8 nucleotides line up with TRBD2. Per the germline V gene, CDR1 is SGHRS and CDR2 is YFSETQ. With 0 bases clipped from V and 7 bases from J, the junction kept 9 bases outside the gene matches. There are 16 residues in the CDR3. Here the CDR3 DNA reads TGCGCCAGCAGCTTGGATCAGGCGGGGGGCGGGAATGAGCAGTTCTTC. It translates to CASSLDQAGGGNEQFF.